The 8 T cell receptor beta chains below come from one sample, sequenced in a study of shared clonotypes between healthy human individuals. The table came from immunoSEQ multiplex PCR; TCRdb's copy has only in-frame clones and leaves some out. This sample has 1.5 million to 1.9 million clones, with approximately 98% found just once. Material for sequencing was naive CD4+ T cells sorted from blood. The subset denotes: CD45RA+ positively selected. The origin of the receptors is a young man in good health.

This clone was recorded once. This rearrangement joins TRBV5-4 to TRBJ2-2; maybe TRBD1 (6 bases). The CDR3 is 14 residues long. The germline gives CDR1 SGHNT, CDR2 YYREEE (reference sequence). Trimming took off 3 bases at V and 5 bases at J, with 11 bases between the two ends. The CDR3 nucleotides are TGTGCCAGCAGCTCCTCAGGGGAAACCGGGGAGCTGTTTTTT. This sequence encodes CASSSSGETGELFF.

The chain couples TRBV6-5 to TRBJ2-1; no clear D. With 4 bases removed from V and 3 bases from J, the gap between germline ends came to 13 bases. Per the germline V gene, CDR1 is MNHEY and CDR2 is SVGAGI. The CDR3 is 15 residues long. Here the CDR3 reads CASSWAPVVYNEQFF. The CDR3 coding sequence is TGTGCCAGCAGTTGGGCCCCGGTAGTCTACAATGAGCAGTTCTTC.

In the case of this clone: The sample holds other DNA sequences that translate to the same CDR3. The V gene is TRBV4-3, the J gene TRBJ2-1, with D unclear. Germline CDR1 LGHNA, CDR2 YSLEER. The CDR3 length is 13 residues. V was trimmed by 0 bases and J by 4 bases, leaving 4 bases between them. The CDR3 reads CASSQDSYNEQFF. In DNA form, the CDR3 reads TGCGCCAGCAGCCAAGACTCGTACAATGAGCAGTTCTTC.

The rearrangement uses TRBV9 and TRBJ2-1, with D tentatively TRBD1 or TRBD2 (5 bases each). There are 13 residues in the CDR3. V lost 0 bases and J lost 9, with 10 bases in between. Germline V CDR1 and CDR2: SGDLS, YYNGEE. This chain's CDR3 is CASSVEGDGEQFF. As DNA, the CDR3 is TGTGCCAGCAGCGTAGAAGGGGACGGTGAGCAGTTCTTC.

The chain joins TRBV11-2 to TRBJ1-1; no clear D gene. The CDR3 has 13 amino acids. CDR1 and CDR2 (germline): SGHAT, FQNNGV. V lost 1 base and J 5 bases, leaving 8 bases between the germline ends. CDR3 amino acids: CASSLVGRTEAFF. As DNA, the CDR3 is TGTGCCAGCAGCTTAGTTGGGCGTACTGAAGCTTTCTTT.

The chain recombines TRBV28 with TRBJ2-3, with D maybe TRBD2 (6 bases). This CDR3 is 17 amino acids long. Germline V gene sequence: CDR1 MDHEN, CDR2 SYDVKM. Trimming cost V 3 bases and J 0 bases, with 16 bases left between them. The CDR3 DNA follows: TGTGCCAGCAGTTTCTCGGGCTGGAGGGCTAGCACAGATACGCAGTATTTT. Residues: CASSFSGWRASTDTQYF.

The rearrangement links TRBV28 to TRBJ2-5; D is possibly TRBD1 or TRBD2 (5 bases each). Per germline, CDR1 MDHEN and CDR2 SYDVKM. The CDR3 has 16 residues. V lost 3 bases to trimming and J lost 2 bases, with 16 bases between them. CDR3 sequence (DNA): TGTGCCAGCAGTTTTATTTGGGACCCTAAGCAAGAGACCCAGTACTTC. Protein: CASSFIWDPKQETQYF.

The chain employs TRBV5-6 and TRBJ2-7, with TRBD2 as a possible D gene (5 bases). Germline V gene data show CDR1 as SGHDT and CDR2 as YYEEEE. This CDR3 spans 13 amino acids. V was clipped by 6 bases and J by 4 bases, with 14 bases between them. CDR3 bases: TGTGCCAGCACTGGACTGCTTTTTTACGAGCAGTACTTC. Amino acids: CASTGLLFYEQYF.